One and the same sample provided the 29 T cell receptor beta chains below, sequenced in a study of cytomegalovirus exposure and HLA in healthy donors. Assay used: immunoSEQ multiplex PCR; TCRdb lists only in-frame clones, some missing. The sample lists under 200,000 clones, around 88% occurring once. The specimen sequenced was PBMCs. The receptors here all came from a woman between 18 and 30 years old in good health and CMV-seronegative.

This chain joins TRBV7-8 and TRBJ1-4; a possible D gene is TRBD1 (5 bases). Germline CDR1 SGHVS, CDR2 FQNEAQ. The CDR3 is 16 amino acids. V was clipped by 1 base and J by 4 bases, with 13 bases between them. This CDR3 is CASSLVLGAINEKLFF. The CDR3 region has the DNA TGTGCCAGCAGCTTAGTTTTAGGGGCGATTAATGAAAAACTGTTTTTT.

The V and J genes are TRBV6-1 and TRBJ1-2, with D tentatively TRBD1 (6 bases). The germline V and J ends were trimmed by 7 bases and 4 bases, with 13 bases remaining between them. The CDR3 runs 13 residues. Germline V gene data show CDR1 as MNHNS and CDR2 as SASEGT. The CDR3 reads CASTTGGSYGYTF. The CDR3 nucleotides are TGTGCCAGCACTACGGGGGGCAGCTATGGCTACACCTTC.

The chain couples TRBV6-4 to TRBJ2-3, with 13 bases lining up with TRBD2. The J segment lost 0 bases and the V segment lost 10 bases, leaving 13 bases of the junction unmatched. CDR3 length: 18 amino acids. Germline values: CDR1 MRHNA, CDR2 SNTAGT. The CDR3 loop is CATRPRLAGGPSTDTQYF. The CDR3, as DNA: TGTGCCACCAGGCCGCGACTAGCGGGAGGCCCTAGCACAGATACGCAGTATTTT.

This clone was observed a single time. The chain uses TRBV10-3 and TRBJ2-6, with D perhaps TRBD2 (5 bases). CDR1 is ENHRY and CDR2 is SYGVKD in the germline V gene. Trimming took off 3 bases at V and 0 bases at J, with 15 bases between the two ends. This CDR3 has 18 amino acids. In DNA form, the CDR3 reads TGTGCCATCAGTGATTGGAGCGGAGTTTTCTCTGGGGCCAACGTCCTGACTTTC. Protein sequence: CAISDWSGVFSGANVLTF.

This chain joins TRBV7-2 and TRBJ1-6; possible D gene TRBD1, 6 bases. The V gene's germline CDR1 is SGHTA and CDR2 FQGNSA. The ends were cut back, 4 bases at V and 7 bases at J, with 17 bases in the middle. The CDR3 totals 16 residues. As DNA, the CDR3 is TGTGCCAGCAGCTATCTCCCGGGACAAAGGAATTCACCCCTCCACTTT. This encodes CASSYLPGQRNSPLHF. The full variable domain, its missing parts supplied by reference TRBV7-2 and TRBJ1-6, is GAGVSQSPSNKVTEKGKDVELRCDPISGHTALYWYRQSLGQGLEFLIYFQGNSAPDKSGLPSDRFSAERTGGSVSTLTIQRTQQEDSAVYLCASSYLPGQRNSPLHFGNGTRLTVT.

This clone occurred a few times. V and J are TRBV5-6 and TRBJ1-2; D gene unclear. Germline CDR1 reads SGHDT; CDR2 reads YYEEEE. V lost 5 bases and J 4 bases, leaving 9 bases between the germline ends. The CDR3 loop spans 12 amino acids. The CDR3 nucleotides read TGTGCCAGCAGTCCGGCGGGCTATGGCTACACCTTC. Its protein product is CASSPAGYGYTF.

Ten or more counts support this clone. This sequence joins TRBV19 and TRBJ1-1; D not resolved. Germline V lookup: CDR1 LNHDA, CDR2 SQIVND (reference sequence). The CDR3 spans 14 residues. Trimming removed 4 bases from V and 0 bases from J, with 9 bases in between. CDR3 DNA sequence: TGTGCCAGTAGTAGGGGAGCCATGAACACTGAAGCTTTCTTT. It translates to CASSRGAMNTEAFF.

This chain connects TRBV7-6 to TRBJ2-2; the match to TRBD1 covers 7 bases. V gave up 5 bases and J gave up 3 bases; unmatched junction bases: 9. The CDR3 runs 16 residues. In germline, CDR1 is SGHVS, CDR2 FNYEAQ. The CDR3 here is CASSPDRNTDTGELFF. The CDR3, as DNA: TGTGCCAGCAGCCCGGACAGGAACACGGACACCGGGGAGCTGTTTTTT.

The chain is built from TRBV10-3 and TRBJ2-2; a weak D match, TRBD1 (5 bases). Trimming left V 4 bases short and J 4 bases short, with 13 bases between. Germline V gene sequence: CDR1 ENHRY, CDR2 SYGVKD. The CDR3 sequence is 15 residues long. Here the CDR3 DNA reads TGTGCCATCAGTGCCTCCCAGGGTTTCACCGGGGAGCTGTTTTTT. Its protein is CAISASQGFTGELFF.

The chain uses TRBV4-1 and TRBJ2-5, with 8 bases identical to TRBD2. Germline values: CDR1 MGHRA, CDR2 YSYEKL. V lost 4 bases and J lost 2; bases outside the gene matches: 6. CDR3 length: 15 amino acids. CDR3 residues: CASSPRGGGQETQYF. For the CDR3, the DNA is TGCGCCAGCAGCCCCCGGGGGGGCGGACAAGAGACCCAGTACTTC.

This clone has a handful of counts. The gene calls are TRBV5-5 and TRBJ2-7, with a weak D call TRBD1 (6 bases). This CDR3 spans 14 amino acids. Germline V gene sequence: CDR1 SGHKS, CDR2 YYEKEE (reference sequence). V lost 1 base, J lost 4 bases, and 12 bases lay in between. The CDR3 here is CASSLRDMGYEQYF. The CDR3 nucleotides are TGTGCCAGCAGCTTGAGGGACATGGGATACGAGCAGTACTTC.

The V gene is TRBV14, the J gene TRBJ2-7; 9 nucleotides align to TRBD1. Germline CDR1 and CDR2: SGHDN and FVKESK. V trimming: 1 base; J trimming: 4 bases; junction bases outside the gene matches: 8. This CDR3 has 16 amino acids. Written as DNA, the CDR3 is TGTGCCAGCAGCCAAGTGACCGGGACAGGGATATACGAGCAGTACTTC. Protein sequence: CASSQVTGTGIYEQYF.

The gene calls are TRBV5-1 and TRBJ2-2; 11 nucleotides agree with TRBD1. Per the germline V gene, CDR1 is SGHRS and CDR2 is YFSETQ. Trimming removed 4 bases from V and 3 bases from J; junction bases left unmatched: 2. CDR3 length: 15 residues. The CDR3 loop is CASSAGQGDTGELFF. CDR3 nucleotides: TGCGCCAGCAGCGCGGGACAGGGGGACACCGGGGAGCTGTTTTTT.

The genes are TRBV11-3 and TRBJ2-3, with D unresolved. V lost 1 base to trimming and J lost 5 bases, with 4 bases between them. This CDR3 spans 12 amino acids. Germline V gene sequence: CDR1 SGHNT, CDR2 YENEEA. The CDR3 coding sequence is TGTGCCAGCAGCTTAGGCGGAGATACGCAGTATTTT. This gives the protein CASSLGGDTQYF. Full variable domain (rest looked up from reference TRBV11-3 and TRBJ2-3): EAGVVQSPRYKIIEKKQPVAFWCNPISGHNTLYWYLQNLGQGPELLIRYENEEAVDDSQLPKDRFSAERLKGVDSTLKIQPAELGDSAVYLCASSLGGDTQYFGPGTRLTVL.

The chain has TRBV28 and TRBJ1-4, with 9 bases identical to TRBD1. The CDR3 is 15 residues long. Germline-derived CDR1 and CDR2 are MDHEN and SYDVKM. V shed 6 bases and J 6 bases; nucleotides not matched to a gene: 8. The CDR3 region has the DNA TGTGCCAGCAGAATATTAGGGACAGGGCATGAAAAACTGTTTTTT. As protein: CASRILGTGHEKLFF.

The chain employs TRBV6-1 and TRBJ2-5; D gene ambiguous. Trimming removed 2 bases from V and 3 bases from J, with 4 bases in between. The germline gives CDR1 MNHNS, CDR2 SASEGT. The CDR3 covers 12 residues. Here the CDR3 DNA reads TGTGCCAGCAGTGAACGGGAAGAGACCCAGTACTTC. This gives the protein CASSEREETQYF.

This clone has just one count. Relative to the germline gene, one junction end is altered; a read error may explain this. This chain connects TRBV29-1 to TRBJ1-1, with TRBD1 matching over 7 bases. The CDR3 runs to 20 residues. Germline CDR1 is SQVTM and CDR2 is ANQGSEA. CDR3 in DNA: TGCAGCGTCGAAGGTAGTCCCAACAGGGGCCAGGAGCTTATGAACACTGAAGCTTTCTTT. Residues: CSVEGSPNRGQELMNTEAFF.

The chain carries TRBV5-1 and TRBJ2-5; TRBD1 aligns across 7 bases. The CDR3 totals 15 residues. Germline V gene data show CDR1 as SGHRS and CDR2 as YFSETQ. V lost 0 bases to trimming and J lost 5 bases; unmatched junction nucleotides: 7. CDR3 sequence (DNA): TGCGCCAGCAGCTTGGGCCCAGGACAGGCTGAGACCCAGTACTTC. Translation: CASSLGPGQAETQYF.

The chain couples TRBV7-3 to TRBJ1-1; D is unclear. Germline-derived CDR1 and CDR2 are SGHTA and FQGTGA. The CDR3 has 14 residues. Trimming removed 5 bases from V and 0 bases from J, with 10 bases in between. The CDR3 protein is CASSPTTMNTEAFF. CDR3 nucleotide sequence: TGTGCCAGCAGCCCCACAACCATGAACACTGAAGCTTTCTTT. Drawing the rest from reference TRBV7-3 and TRBJ1-1, the complete variable domain is GAGVSQTPSNKVTEKGKYVELRCDPISGHTALYWYRQSLGQGPEFLIYFQGTGAADDSGLPNDRFFAVRPEGSVSTLKIQRTERGDSAVYLCASSPTTMNTEAFFGQGTRLTVV.

The chain employs TRBV5-1 and TRBJ2-3; 8 nucleotides line up with TRBD2. CDR3 length: 17 residues. Germline CDR1 and CDR2: SGHRS and YFSETQ. Losses at the gene ends were 1 base for V and 4 bases for J; bases not matched to a gene: 11. The chain's CDR3 is CASSLKRGGNLADTQYF. The CDR3, as DNA: TGCGCCAGCAGCTTGAAACGGGGGGGCAACTTAGCAGATACGCAGTATTTT.

The chain employs TRBV5-1 and TRBJ2-7, with 7 bases lining up with TRBD1. After removal of 0 bases from V and 3 bases from J, the junction contained 9 bases not matched to a gene. Germline CDR1 SGHRS, CDR2 YFSETQ. This CDR3 contains 16 residues. CDR3 bases: TGCGCCAGCAGCTTGGCCGAACAGGGGATTAGCTACGAGCAGTACTTC. Translating gives CASSLAEQGISYEQYF.

This sequence joins TRBV9 and TRBJ2-1; D perhaps matches TRBD1 (5 bases). Germline CDR1 is SGDLS and CDR2 is YYNGEE. The CDR3 is 17 residues long. The ends were cut back, 1 base at V and 5 bases at J, with 19 bases in the middle. The CDR3 nucleotides are TGTGCCAGCAGCGTACGGTTGGGGCATCTGAAAGACAATGAGCAGTTCTTC. Translated, it gives CASSVRLGHLKDNEQFF. Based on the CDR3 plus reference TRBV9 and TRBJ2-1, the full variable domain is DSGVTQTPKHLITATGQRVTLRCSPRSGDLSVYWYQQSLDQGLQFLIQYYNGEERAKGNILERFSAQQFPDLHSELNLSSLELGDSALYFCASSVRLGHLKDNEQFFGPGTRLTVL.

The chain is built from TRBV7-6 and TRBJ1-1; 7 nucleotides match TRBD1. The CDR3 sequence is 12 residues long. Germline CDR1 SGHVS, CDR2 FNYEAQ. Germline trimming cut 5 bases from V and 8 bases from J; bases unmatched to any gene: 5. The CDR3 DNA is TGTGCCAGCAGCCCGAACAGGGGCGAAGCTTTCTTT. Translation gives CASSPNRGEAFF.

The chain combines TRBV10-2 with TRBJ2-1, with D maybe TRBD2 (7 bases). Trimming removed 6 bases at V and 12 bases at J, with 15 bases between. The length of the CDR3 is 12 residues. Germline loops: CDR1 WSHSY, CDR2 SAAADI. The CDR3 protein is CASRGAGAGQFF. The CDR3 bases are TGCGCCAGCAGGGGGGCGGGGGCCGGGCAGTTCTTC.

The chain employs TRBV7-9 and TRBJ2-2; a possible D gene is TRBD2 (5 bases). V lost 3 bases, J lost 3 bases, and 14 bases lay in between. Germline assignment: CDR1 SEHNR and CDR2 FQNEAQ (reference sequence). The CDR3 contains 16 residues. The CDR3 sequence: CASSFDTPRDTGELFF. In DNA form, the CDR3 reads TGTGCCAGCAGCTTCGATACCCCGAGGGACACCGGGGAGCTGTTTTTT.

V gene TRBV11-3 combines with J gene TRBJ2-3; TRBD1 matches 9 bases. Germline V gene sequence: CDR1 SGHNT, CDR2 YENEEA. The CDR3 runs to 16 residues. Trimming took 1 base from V and 2 from J; bases not matched to a gene: 4. CDR3 sequence: CASSLGDRVSTDTQYF. The CDR3 DNA follows: TGTGCCAGCAGCTTAGGGGACAGGGTTTCCACAGATACGCAGTATTTT.

The rearrangement uses TRBV4-3 and TRBJ2-5; TRBD2 might be the D (6 bases). Germline V CDR1 and CDR2: LGHNA, YSLEER. V lost 0 bases and J lost 4, with 12 bases in between. The CDR3 runs 15 residues. In nucleotides, the CDR3 is TGCGCCAGCAGCCAAGACGCGGGGATGGCAGAGACCCAGTACTTC. Translating gives CASSQDAGMAETQYF.

The J gene is TRBJ2-5, the V gene TRBV18; 12 bases agree with TRBD1. After removal of 7 bases from V and 5 bases from J, the junction contained 8 bases not matched to a gene. Germline assignment: CDR1 KGHSH and CDR2 LQKENI. The CDR3 covers 15 residues. The chain's CDR3 is CASCPGQGASETQYF. CDR3 nucleotide sequence: TGTGCCAGCTGCCCGGGACAGGGGGCGTCGGAGACCCAGTACTTC.

The V gene is TRBV4-1, the J gene TRBJ2-7, with 8 bases matching TRBD1. J gave up 2 bases and V 3 bases, and 12 bases lay outside the gene matches. CDR3 length equals 17 residues. Germline values: CDR1 MGHRA, CDR2 YSYEKL. This CDR3 is CASSHPWGTGATYEQYF. DNA for the CDR3: TGCGCCAGCAGCCACCCCTGGGGGACAGGCGCCACCTACGAGCAGTACTTC.